A selection of T cell receptor beta chains follows, all from one sample in a study of OX40 agonist ivuxolimab in advanced cancers. The repertoire was sequenced with immunoSEQ multiplex PCR; TCRdb's copy has only in-frame clones and lacks some. In the table there are roughly 80,000 clones, approximately 91% of which are singletons. The sample in question was CD4+ or CD8+ T cells sorted from blood, obtained in a trial of the OX40 agonist ivuxolimab. The receptor source for this set is an adult with an advanced solid tumor such as melanoma, head and neck, liver or kidney cancer. Both conserved end residues are trimmed from each CDR3.

TRBJ1-6	12	TRBV19	ASSILQYNSPLH
TRBJ2-1	12	TRBV15	ATSIQRTYNEQF
TRBJ2-7	12	TRBV10-1	ASSARDKAYEQY
TRBJ2-7	13	TRBV6-1	ASSIGQRLSYEQY
TRBJ2-3	15	TRBV9	ASSALQGVSSTDTQY
TRBJ1-1	12	TRBV5-4	ASSAGTVKSLAF
TRBJ1-2	10	TRBV2	ASSERPYGYT
TRBJ1-4	12	TRBV28	ASSLAGGVEKLF
TRBJ2-7	12	TRBV5-1	ASQEEVTSYEQY
TRBJ2-1	16	TRBV5-1	ASSPNHLTGHGNNEQF
TRBJ2-2	13	TRBV28	ASSLRASNTGELF
TRBJ2-5	13	TRBV18	ASSRATGFQETQY
TRBJ2-7	11	TRBV19	ASSIALSYEQY
TRBJ2-5	13	TRBV7-2	ASSPGTGRYETQY
TRBJ2-7	13	TRBV30	AWSVPFLHGYEQY
TRBJ2-7	11	TRBV29-1	SARDGAIYEQY
TRBJ2-1	14	TRBV10-1	ASSESGRSSYNEQF
TRBJ2-3	15	TRBV4-2	ASSRMGGRVGTDTQY
TRBJ1-2	8	TRBV20-1	SASGGGYT
TRBJ1-1	11	TRBV7-2	ASSLAGTPQAF
TRBJ2-1	16	TRBV5-6	ASSQGLAGGGVYNEQF
TRBJ2-1	10	TRBV29-1	SVEGRYNEQF
TRBJ2-7	9	TRBV7-2	ASSISYEQY
TRBJ1-5	13	TRBV10-3	AISRGQGQNQPQH
TRBJ2-7	13	TRBV6-6	ASSSLAGLPYEQY
TRBJ2-3	16	TRBV7-2	ASSLIWWDPGRTDTQY
TRBJ1-6	12	TRBV15	ATSRAQGGSPLH
TRBJ2-7	13	TRBV15	ATSRRRQGGYEQY
TRBJ2-4	11	TRBV5-6	ASSTLAKNIQY
TRBJ1-2	11	TRBV7-8	ASSLDMRVGYT
TRBJ2-7	10	TRBV11-2	ASSLGAYEQY
TRBJ2-5	13	TRBV6-5	ASSYSSRTQETQY
TRBJ1-4	14	TRBV7-9	ASSLGGKGAPWKLF
TRBJ1-2	12	TRBV6-5	ASSEGLANYGYT
TRBJ1-2	11	TRBV5-1	ASSLAGSYGYT
TRBJ1-2	11	TRBV6-5	ASSRPGAYGYT
TRBJ1-4	13	TRBV7-2	ASSFSGTGSEKLF
TRBJ2-7	14	TRBV6-6	ASSYGSGRFSYEQY
TRBJ1-1	12	TRBV15	ATSRVEGAGEAF
TRBJ1-2	11	TRBV6-5	ASRVGQKYGYT
TRBJ2-5	8	TRBV30	AWAQETQY
TRBJ1-1	10	TRBV5-8	ASSFLPHGAF
TRBJ2-1	9	TRBV20-1	SELVYNEQF
TRBJ2-3	12	TRBV11-1	ASSLRGGTDTQY
TRBJ2-5	13	TRBV19	ASSKGLALQETQY
TRBJ1-2	12	TRBV2	ASSAETGGYGYT
TRBJ2-1	13	TRBV5-1	ASSPYPGQYNEQF
TRBJ1-4	12	TRBV6-6	ASSSGQLNEKLF
TRBJ1-3	13	TRBV4-1	ASSQFLTAGNTIY
TRBJ2-4	14	TRBV18	ASSPPLALAKNIQY
TRBJ1-4	12	TRBV7-3	ASSSGGVGEKLF
TRBJ2-7	12	TRBV4-1	ASSTQLTGVEQY